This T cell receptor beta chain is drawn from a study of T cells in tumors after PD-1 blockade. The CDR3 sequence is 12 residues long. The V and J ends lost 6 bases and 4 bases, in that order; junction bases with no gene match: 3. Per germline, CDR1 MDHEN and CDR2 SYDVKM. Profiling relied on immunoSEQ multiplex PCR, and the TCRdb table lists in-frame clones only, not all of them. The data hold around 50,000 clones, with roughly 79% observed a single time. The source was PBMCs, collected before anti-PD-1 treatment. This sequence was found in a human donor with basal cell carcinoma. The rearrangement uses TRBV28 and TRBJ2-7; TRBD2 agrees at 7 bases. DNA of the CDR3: TGTGCCAGCAGGCGACTAGCTTACGAGCAGTACTTC. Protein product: CASRRLAYEQYF. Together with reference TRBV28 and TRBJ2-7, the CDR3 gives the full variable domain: DVKVTQSSRYLVKRTGEKVFLECVQDMDHENMFWYRQDPGLGLRLIYFSYDVKMKEKGDIPEGYSVSREKKERFSLILESASTNQTSMYLCASRRLAYEQYFGPGTRLTVT.